The 5 T cell receptor beta chains presented below share a single source sample, sequenced in a study of T-cell reconstitution after alpha-beta-depleted transplantation in children. The authors prepared the TCRbeta library with unique molecular identifiers. Each CDR3 protein gets one entry after TCRdb re-called the PCR reads with MiXCR. Of 100,000 to 120,000 distinct CDR3 sequences in the sample, approximately 6% are singletons; the top ten hold 20% to 25%. Sequences were derived from PBMCs, mostly from graft donor cells, sampled 360 days after TCRalphabeta/CD19-depleted stem cell transplant. These receptors were collected from a male patient aged 2 to 9 who had a stem cell transplant for acute lymphoblastic leukemia, so the T cells may come from the graft donor.

This clonotype was recorded a few times. The V and J genes are TRBV20-1 and TRBJ2-3; tentatively, D is TRBD2 (5 bases). Deletions cut 0 bases from V and 3 bases from J, with 13 bases between. Germline CDR1 reads DFQATT; CDR2 reads SNEGSKA (reference sequence). The CDR3 is made up of 15 amino acids. CDR3 in DNA: TGCAGTGCTAGAGAGACCGGGTCGGGGACAGATACGCAGTATTTT. This gives the protein CSARETGSGTDTQYF.

A few counts support this clonotype. The chain uses TRBV20-1 and TRBJ1-5, with TRBD1 matching 8 bases. Germline-derived CDR1 and CDR2 are DFQATT and SNEGSKA (reference sequence). The CDR3 totals 13 residues. The V segment lost 5 bases and the J segment 2 bases; nucleotides outside the gene matches: 2. The CDR3 here is CSALTGGNQPQHF. CDR3 nucleotides: TGCAGTGCTTTGACAGGGGGCAATCAGCCCCAGCATTTT.

This clonotype was found many times. The chain couples TRBV6-2 or TRBV6-3 to TRBJ2-5; D gene uncertain. With 5 bases removed from V and 0 bases from J, the gap between germline ends came to 4 bases. The CDR3 has 12 amino acids. CDR1 is MNHEY and CDR2 is SVGEGT in the germline V gene. The CDR3 region is CASSNYQETQYF. The CDR3 bases are TGTGCCAGCAGTAACTACCAAGAGACCCAGTACTTC.

The sample holds a few counts of this clonotype. Here the CDR3 reads CAVGVVNTGELFF. The DNA for the CDR3 is TGTGCCGTCGGGGTCGTGAACACCGGGGAGCTGTTTTTT. The gene calls are TRBV14 and TRBJ2-2; D perhaps matches TRBD2 (5 bases). The CDR3 is 13 residues long. V lost 11 bases and J 1 base, leaving 11 bases between the germline ends. Per the germline V gene, CDR1 is SGHDN and CDR2 is FVKESK.

The gene calls are TRBV4-3 and TRBJ1-1, with D possibly being TRBD1 (5 bases). Per germline, CDR1 LGHNA and CDR2 YSLEER. V shed 0 bases and J shed 11 bases, with 13 bases lying between them. There are 13 residues in the CDR3. In nucleotides, the CDR3 is TGCGCCAGCAGCCAAGATGGAGCAGGGCTGGCTTTCTTT. Translation: CASSQDGAGLAFF.